This record looks at one T cell receptor (beta chain) sequence and its context. Its antigen is not identified. This sample is drawn from a study of T cell responses to AZD1222 COVID-19 vaccine. General study points: Along spike, vaccine-associated CD4 TCRs were found throughout, with dominance at 160-218 and 743-854. Rises in breadth and depth of Spike-specific TCRs came after two AZD1222 doses. Unmutated variant regions are reportedly targeted by nearly half of spike-specific TCRs.

Using immunoSEQ multiplex PCR, the repertoire was profiled, and TCRdb retains in-frame clones only, with some absent. The table includes tens of thousands of clones, approximately 85% detected once. The CDR3 has 17 amino acids. This receptor was identified in an adult in good health. The rearrangement uses TRBV21-1 and TRBJ1-1. TRBV21-1 is an annotated pseudogene. The starting material was peripheral blood, obtained on day 0 of AZD1222 vaccination. This CDR3 reads CASSSPGPIRGNTEAFF. The CDR3, as DNA: TGTGCCAGCAGCTCTCCGGGGCCTATTCGGGGGAACACTGAAGCTTTCTTT.